One sample yielded the 3 T cell receptor beta chains listed below, sequenced in a study of blood T cells in healthy people across ages. PCR was performed a second time for roughly 7 to 12 cycles using a sample-barcoded 5' primer and a J-beta primer mix. TCRdb called the 5' RACE reads again in MiXCR, with one record for every CDR3 protein. The sample includes around 1,000,000 distinct CDR3 sequences, about two fifths of them seen just once. Sequencing was carried out using blood. Every receptor here comes from a young man in good health.

V is TRBV5-1 and J is TRBJ2-3; 7 bases align to TRBD2. This CDR3 has 15 amino acids. V lost 9 bases, J lost 1 base, and 11 bases stayed unmatched. CDR1 SGHRS and CDR2 YFSETQ come from the germline V gene. The CDR3 DNA reads as TGCGCCACCCAGACTAGCTGGGCTGGCACAGATACGCAGTATTTT. Its protein product is CATQTSWAGTDTQYF.

The chain combines TRBV29-1 with TRBJ1-4; D not certain. CDR1 is SQVTM, CDR2 ANQGSEA, per germline. The length of the CDR3 is 14 residues. The V end was cut by 4 bases, the J end by 0 bases, with 9 bases between. Here the CDR3 DNA reads TGCAGCGTTGCACGGGTAGCAACTAATGAAAAACTGTTTTTT. It codes for CSVARVATNEKLFF.

This clonotype was seen a few times. The CDR3 spells CSARPPIGANVLTF. For the CDR3, the DNA is TGCAGTGCTAGGCCGCCCATAGGGGCCAACGTCCTGACTTTC. The genes are TRBV20-1 and TRBJ2-6; D is ambiguous. In germline, CDR1 is DFQATT, CDR2 SNEGSKA (reference sequence). With 3 bases removed from V and 4 bases from J, the gap between germline ends came to 10 bases. This CDR3 contains 14 residues.